This section outlines one T cell receptor (beta chain) sequence together with its context. This CDR3 region has 13 residues. Germline V gene data show CDR1 as SNHLY and CDR2 as FYNNEI. Trimming pared 7 bases from V and 5 bases from J, leaving 15 bases between. Profiling relied on immunoSEQ multiplex PCR, and the TCRdb table lists in-frame clones only, not all of them. This sample has about 110,000 clones, with roughly 92% found just once. This record belongs to a study of T cell changes during pregnancy in multiple sclerosis. This chain links TRBV2 with TRBJ2-7; perhaps TRBD2 as D (5 bases). The sequence came from a female donor with multiple sclerosis, enrolled in a pregnancy study. Sample: peripheral blood, taken in the third trimester of pregnancy. The CDR3 bases are TGTGCCAGCATTCTACCCGGGGTCCACGAGCAGTACTTC. Its protein product is CASILPGVHEQYF.